This T cell receptor (beta chain) came from a study of monozygotic twins with inflammatory bowel disease. Study observations and caveats: The sharing of clonotypes with others was lower in IBD patients than in healthy twins, especially with disease activity. Varied immunosuppressive treatments among patients may have increased repertoire variability.

Points on this clonotype: Antigen unknown.

Template switching introduced UMIs that contain a 6-nucleotide sample barcode. TCRdb re-called the 5' RACE reads and shows each CDR3 protein once, DNA omitted. Recorded for this sample: under 350,000 distinct CDR3 sequences. Each donor had 2.5 ml of blood drawn. CDR3 length: 14 residues. Germline V lookup: CDR1 DFQATT, CDR2 SNEGSKA (reference sequence). The chain combines TRBV20-1 with TRBJ1-4; TCRdb's D gene call, TRBD1, goes unchecked for lack of DNA. Sequencing was carried out using blood. This sequence was found in a human donor with ulcerative colitis or Crohn's disease, or a healthy co-twin of an affected twin (not recorded which). CDR3 in amino acids: CSAPGRPTNEKLFF.